This passage covers 19 T cell receptor beta chains from one sample sequenced in a study of blood T cell repertoires in COVID-19. Data came from immunoSEQ multiplex PCR; TCRdb stores just in-frame clones and leaves some out. There are over 150,000 clones in the sample; around nine tenths occur only once, and approximately 0.5% lies in the top ten. The specimen sequenced was peripheral blood. The receptor source for this set is a man between 60 and 75 years old with COVID-19, enrolled during active disease.

The CDR3 DNA sequence: TGTGCCAGCAGCTTAGACAGGGGTACTGAAGCTTTCTTT. Its translation: CASSLDRGTEAFF. The chain combines TRBV7-3 with TRBJ1-1; 8 bases line up with TRBD1. The junction had 1 base not matched to a gene; V was cut back by 2 bases and J by 5 bases. The length of the CDR3 is 13 residues. Looked up from germline, CDR1 is SGHTA and CDR2 is FQGTGA.

This chain uses TRBV7-2 with TRBJ2-3, with 13 bases lining up with TRBD2. CDR1 SGHTA and CDR2 FQGNSA come from the germline V gene. CDR3 length: 18 amino acids. The V segment lost 6 bases and the J segment 0 bases; nucleotides outside the gene matches: 9. This chain's CDR3 is CASRGGTSGVTSTDTQYF. The DNA of the CDR3 is TGTGCCAGCAGGGGCGGGACTAGCGGGGTAACTAGCACAGATACGCAGTATTTT.

In this sample, this clone turned up a few times. The rearrangement uses TRBV6-2 or TRBV6-3 and TRBJ1-1, with 7 positions matching TRBD1. V lost 6 bases, J lost 1 base, and 2 bases stayed unmatched. From germline, CDR1 is MNHEY and CDR2 SVGEGT. The CDR3 consists of 13 residues. CDR3 amino acids: CASSGTANTEAFF. Here the CDR3 DNA reads TGTGCCAGCAGCGGGACAGCGAACACTGAAGCTTTCTTT.

This clone was detected once. The chain employs TRBV6-4 and TRBJ1-2, with 11 bases that match TRBD1. The CDR3 sequence is 15 residues long. With 8 bases clipped from V and 2 bases from J, the junction kept 7 bases outside the gene matches. Germline CDR1 and CDR2: MRHNA and SNTAGT. In DNA, the CDR3 is TGTGCCAGCCGAACGGGACAGGGGGAGAACTATGGCTACACCTTC. This translates into CASRTGQGENYGYTF.

In DNA form, the CDR3 reads TGTGCCAGCATGTCAGGGGGCAATTCACCCCTCCACTTT. Protein: CASMSGGNSPLHF. The rearrangement uses TRBV6-5 and TRBJ1-6; 8 nucleotides match TRBD1. V was clipped by 7 bases and J by 7 bases; unmatched bases: 3. Germline assignment: CDR1 MNHEY and CDR2 SVGAGI. The CDR3 has 13 amino acids.

The genes are TRBV24-1 and TRBJ2-1; 8 bases agree with TRBD2. Germline CDR1 and CDR2: KGHDR and SFDVKD. Trimming removed 0 bases from V and 0 bases from J; junction bases left unmatched: 0. The CDR3 has 16 residues. CDR3 protein: CATSDLLAGSYNEQFF. The CDR3 region has the DNA TGTGCCACCAGTGATTTGCTAGCGGGCTCCTACAATGAGCAGTTCTTC.

Only one count was recorded for this clone. The V and J genes are TRBV6-6 and TRBJ1-6, with TRBD1 matching over 8 bases. J lost 9 bases, V lost 0 bases, and 4 bases had no gene match. Germline V CDR1 and CDR2: MNHNY, SVGAGI (reference sequence). This CDR3 is 15 amino acids long. The CDR3 DNA reads as TGTGCCAGCAGTTACTCGGAGACAGGGGTTTCACCCCTCCACTTT. Its protein product is CASSYSETGVSPLHF.

The gene calls are TRBV19 and TRBJ1-6; 8 positions agree with TRBD1. Germline loops: CDR1 LNHDA, CDR2 SQIVND (reference sequence). V was clipped by 10 bases and J by 10 bases; unmatched bases: 9. The CDR3 is 13 residues long. The CDR3 spells CATSDREHSPLHF. For the CDR3, the DNA is TGTGCCACCTCGGACAGGGAACACTCACCCCTCCACTTT.

This clone appeared a single time. The V call is TRBV27, the J call TRBJ2-1; D not resolved. Germline V lookup: CDR1 MNHEY, CDR2 SMNVEV (reference sequence). V lost 6 bases, J lost 0 bases, and 18 bases lay in between. This CDR3 region has 17 residues. CDR3 nucleotide sequence: TGTGCCAGCAGCCTCGATAATAGATTTAGCTCCTACAATGAGCAGTTCTTC. Translating it yields CASSLDNRFSSYNEQFF.

This clone was counted once. The chain links TRBV6-5 to TRBJ1-2; perhaps TRBD1 as D (6 bases). The CDR3 has 16 residues. The ends were cut back, 2 bases at V and 0 bases at J, with 13 bases in the middle. The V gene's germline CDR1 is MNHEY and CDR2 SVGAGI. The CDR3 DNA reads TGTGCCAGCAGTTACCGTCCAGGGGCGACTAACTATGGCTACACCTTC. This translates into CASSYRPGATNYGYTF.

The chain joins TRBV5-1 to TRBJ2-7, with 7 bases that match TRBD1. With V trimmed by 0 bases and J by 4 bases, 7 bases remained unmatched. CDR1 and CDR2 from the germline V gene are SGHRS and YFSETQ. This CDR3 region has 15 residues. This CDR3 reads CASSLGHRGQYEQYF. CDR3 nucleotide sequence: TGCGCCAGCAGCTTGGGTCACAGGGGCCAATACGAGCAGTACTTC.

The chain has TRBV5-1 and TRBJ2-5; TRBD1 agrees at 7 bases. V dropped 0 bases and J dropped 3; count of bases not matched to a gene: 5. CDR1 is SGHRS and CDR2 is YFSETQ in the germline V gene. The CDR3 loop spans 15 amino acids. Here the CDR3 DNA reads TGCGCCAGCAGCTTGGGGGGGACAGTGAAAGAGACCCAGTACTTC. Its translation is CASSLGGTVKETQYF.

V is TRBV5-1 and J is TRBJ2-2; D unclear. Trimming left V 6 bases short and J 2 bases short, with 17 bases between. The CDR3 length is 16 residues. The V gene's germline CDR1 is SGHRS and CDR2 YFSETQ. The DNA of the CDR3 is TGCGCCAGCACCCGTGAGGAATCTCAAAACACCGGGGAGCTGTTTTTT. Translated: CASTREESQNTGELFF.

The chain employs TRBV30 and TRBJ2-3, with 11 bases lining up with TRBD2. The CDR3 extends over 17 amino acids. Germline lookup yields CDR1 GTSNPN and CDR2 SVGIG (reference sequence). Trimming took 0 bases from V and 2 from J; bases not matched to a gene: 7. CDR3 sequence: CAWSVRRLAGNTDTQYF. Written as DNA, the CDR3 is TGTGCCTGGAGTGTAAGGCGACTAGCGGGAAACACAGATACGCAGTATTTT.

This sequence joins TRBV19 and TRBJ1-1; D is ambiguous. The CDR3 is 14 amino acids. V dropped 3 bases and J dropped 4 bases, with 12 bases sitting between them. Germline CDR1 and CDR2: LNHDA and SQIVND (reference sequence). The CDR3 sequence is CASSMKGGFTEAFF. The CDR3 DNA reads as TGTGCCAGTAGTATGAAGGGAGGGTTCACTGAAGCTTTCTTT.

The chain has TRBV9 and TRBJ2-5, with D maybe TRBD1 (6 bases). The CDR3 has 15 amino acids. V was clipped by 4 bases and J by 5 bases, with 18 bases between them. Germline CDR1 and CDR2: SGDLS and YYNGEE. The DNA of the CDR3 is TGTGCCAGCAGCCCAAATTCCGTGAGGGGGGAGACCCAGTACTTC. This sequence encodes CASSPNSVRGETQYF.

A single count supports this clone. The rearrangement uses TRBV28 and TRBJ1-6; D unclear. V was trimmed by 2 bases and J by 9 bases, leaving 14 bases between them. CDR1 and CDR2 (germline): MDHEN, SYDVKM. This CDR3 is 15 amino acids long. The CDR3 here is CASSLRGLAGSPLHF. The CDR3 DNA reads as TGTGCCAGCAGTTTAAGAGGCCTAGCTGGTTCACCCCTCCACTTT.

V is TRBV19 and J is TRBJ1-1; 7 bases match TRBD1. Looked up from germline, CDR1 is LNHDA and CDR2 is SQIVND (reference sequence). Trimming removed 2 bases from V and 8 bases from J; junction bases left unmatched: 14. The CDR3 has 16 amino acids. CDR3 in DNA: TGTGCCAGTAGTATATCGGGTAGCAGGGGGAAATTCGAAGCTTTCTTT. Protein sequence: CASSISGSRGKFEAFF.

The V call is TRBV7-2, the J call TRBJ1-5; TRBD1 matches at 9 bases. With V trimmed by 2 bases and J by 3 bases, 11 bases remained unmatched. CDR3 size: 18 residues. Per germline, CDR1 SGHTA and CDR2 FQGNSA. The chain's CDR3 is CASSLRSGTGSDNQPQHF. CDR3 coding DNA: TGTGCCAGCAGCTTACGGTCCGGGACAGGGTCTGACAATCAGCCCCAGCATTTT.